This T cell receptor beta chain was found in a study of T cells in Graves' hyperthyroidism and ophthalmopathy. It was RNA transcripts that yielded the amplified TCR beta CDR3 regions. First-round RT-PCR targeting the TCR CDR3 was performed with the HTBI primer set. TCRdb re-analysed the multiplex PCR reads in MiXCR, keeping a single row per CDR3 protein. The data show approximately 400,000 distinct CDR3 sequences, with 15% to 18% seen just once and roughly 13% held by the top ten. Only a few counts were recorded for this clonotype. Germline-derived CDR1 and CDR2 are MNHEY and SVGEGT. Trimming at V came to 7 bases and at J to 6 bases, leaving 16 bases not matched to a gene. The CDR3 length is 16 residues. Together with thyroid ultrasound, orbital computed tomography, serum thyroxine and TRAb, clinical symptoms were used for diagnoses.

This chain connects TRBV6-2 or TRBV6-3 to TRBJ2-7; TRBD1 agrees at 9 bases. The clonotype originates from a woman between 18 and 30 years old with Graves' hyperthyroidism. Sequencing used blood. CDR3 nucleotides: TGTGCCAGCACCGCACCGAAAGGACAGGGGTCCGCCGAGCAGTACTTC. Protein product: CASTAPKGQGSAEQYF.